Listed below are T cell receptor beta chains from one sample, sequenced in a study of prognosis after radiotherapy for stage I lung cancer. Using its own MiXCR run on the multiplex PCR reads, TCRdb lists one record per CDR3 protein. The data contain 13,000 or so distinct CDR3 sequences, roughly 50% of them singletons. Sequenced material: PBMCs, taken before or after stereotactic body radiation therapy (not recorded which). The receptors were sampled from a donor over 45 with non-small cell lung cancer. Each CDR3 is given with its conserved first and last residue. Each record gives: D gene, V gene, clone size, J gene, CDR3 DNA, CDR3 protein. A D gene is named only where the DNA matches it firmly. Expanded clones are given a class, and other clones once, few, many or no size at all.

>-|TRBV25-1|many|TRBJ1-4
TGTGCCAGCAGTGAATCCCGGTCCGGAGAAAAACTGTTTTTT
CASSESRSGEKLFF
>TRBD1|TRBV28|many|TRBJ1-1
TGTGCCAGCAGTATTGAGGGGGCTTTATCGCCTACTCGAGCTTTCTTT
CASSIEGALSPTRAFF
>-|TRBV7-2|medium-sized|TRBJ1-1
TGTGCCAGCAGCTTAGACGGTACGTGGGACACTGAAGCTTTCTTT
CASSLDGTWDTEAFF
>TRBD2|TRBV12-3/TRBV12-4|-|TRBJ2-5
TGTGCCAGCAGTTCACCTAAGGCTAGCGGGTTAGAGACCCAGTACTTC
CASSSPKASGLETQYF
>-|TRBV11-2|-|TRBJ2-7
TGTGCCAGCAGCTGGGGACCGAAATCGAACTTC
CASSWGPKSNF
>-|TRBV6-2/TRBV6-3|-|TRBJ1-5
TGTGCCAGCAGTTACCGTCTGGGGGCGGCTCGCAATCAGCCCCAGCATTTT
CASSYRLGAARNQPQHF
>-|TRBV6-9|-|TRBJ2-7
TGTGTCAGCAGTTATATCGACGCCCCCTACGAGCAGTACTTC
CVSSYIDAPYEQYF
>TRBD2|TRBV7-8|medium-sized|TRBJ2-1
TGTGCCAGCAGCTTAGATTCCCTAGCGGGAGAGAATGAGCAGTTCTTC
CASSLDSLAGENEQFF
>-|TRBV20-1|medium-sized|TRBJ2-1
TGCAGTGCCCAGAAGAGTCCCCCGGGCGATGAGCAGTTCTTC
CSAQKSPPGDEQFF
>-|TRBV6-5|-|TRBJ2-5
TGTGCCAGCAGTTACTCGACGGGCGGAGGCCAAGAGACCCAGTACTTC
CASSYSTGGGQETQYF
>-|TRBV6-1|-|TRBJ2-3
TGTGCCAATAGAAGACAGGGCACAGATACGCAGTATTTT
CANRRQGTDTQYF
>-|TRBV6-2/TRBV6-3|-|TRBJ2-7
TGTGCCAGCAGTTACGGTCAGGAGGCGTGTTGGGAGCATTACTTC
CASSYGQEACWEHYF
>-|TRBV4-1|-|TRBJ2-7
TGCGCCAGCAGCCGGACAGCCACCTACGAGCAGTACTTC
CASSRTATYEQYF
>-|TRBV7-9|-|TRBJ2-1
TGTGCCAGCAGCTTAGGTGCCAATGAGCAGTTCTTC
CASSLGANEQFF
>TRBD2|TRBV6-2/TRBV6-3|-|TRBJ2-2
TGTGCCAGTTACTTAGGGACTAGCACGGGCACCGGGGAGCTGTTTTTT
CASYLGTSTGTGELFF
>TRBD1|TRBV2|-|TRBJ1-4
TGTGCCAGCGGCGAAGACAGGGGGGATGAAAAACTGTTTTTT
CASGEDRGDEKLFF
>-|TRBV5-6|many|TRBJ2-5
TGTGCCAGCAGCTTGGGACCAAGGAGCCAAGAGACCCAGTACTTC
CASSLGPRSQETQYF
>TRBD2|TRBV4-3|many|TRBJ2-1
TGCGCCAGCAGCCAACAAAGCGGGAATACCTACAATGAGCAGTTCTTC
CASSQQSGNTYNEQFF
>-|TRBV30|once|TRBJ1-2
TGTGCCTGGATCAAGGCAGACGCCTTCTATGGCTACACCTTC
CAWIKADAFYGYTF
>-|TRBV6-5|-|TRBJ2-3
TGTGCCAGCAGTTCCCGGGGGGACACCACAGATACGCAGTATTTT
CASSSRGDTTDTQYF
>-|TRBV6-2/TRBV6-3|-|TRBJ2-3
TGTGCCAGCAGTGTGGGGGTGGTTTTCACAGATACGCAGTATTTT
CASSVGVVFTDTQYF
>TRBD2|TRBV28|medium-sized|TRBJ2-2
TGTGCCAGTATGGGGCTAGCGGAAGCGGCCGGGGAGCTGTTTTTT
CASMGLAEAAGELFF
>-|TRBV5-1|-|TRBJ1-2
TGCGCCAGCGGACTTCTACAGGGAACCTATGGCTACACCTTC
CASGLLQGTYGYTF
>TRBD1|TRBV6-1|-|TRBJ2-3
TGTGCCAGCAGCCCAGGCCCAAGGACAGGACCCACAGATACGCAGTATTTT
CASSPGPRTGPTDTQYF
>-|TRBV28|-|TRBJ1-2
TGTGCCAGCAGTTTCCGAGCACGTCGTACAGTGCCTGGGGGGGGCTACACCTTC
CASSFRARRTVPGGGYTF
>-|TRBV7-2|medium-sized|TRBJ2-7
TGTGCCAGCAGCTTAGGATGGAAGGGGGAGACCTACGAGCAGTACTTC
CASSLGWKGETYEQYF
>TRBD2|TRBV7-6|many|TRBJ2-1
TGTGCCAGCAGCTTAGCTTCTTCAGGGACGGGAGGTGAGCAGTTCTTC
CASSLASSGTGGEQFF
>-|TRBV28|-|TRBJ1-2
TGTGCCAGCAGTGGGGTGACAGCAAATATCTATGGCTACACCTTC
CASSGVTANIYGYTF
>-|TRBV7-6|once|TRBJ2-7
TGTGCCAGCAGCTTAGATCTGGGATCGGGCTACGAGCAGTACTTC
CASSLDLGSGYEQYF
>-|TRBV6-1|-|TRBJ1-1
TGTGCCAGCAGTGAAAACGACAGACCGAACACTGAAGCTTTCTTT
CASSENDRPNTEAFF
>-|TRBV19|medium-sized|TRBJ2-1
TGTGCCAGTAGTACTCTCGACTCTACTTACAATGAGCAGTTCTTC
CASSTLDSTYNEQFF
>-|TRBV7-9|-|TRBJ1-1
TGTGCCAGCAGCTTAAGCGGGTTGGACACTGAAGCTTTCTTT
CASSLSGLDTEAFF
>TRBD1|TRBV4-1|-|TRBJ2-7
TGCGCCAGCAGCCAAGTAATGGGACAGACCTCCTACGAGCAGTACTTC
CASSQVMGQTSYEQYF
>TRBD2|TRBV5-1|-|TRBJ2-5
TGCGCCAGCAGCGCGAGCAATCCGGGACTAGGGCGGGGAGGGGCCCAGTACTTC
CASSASNPGLGRGGAQYF
>-|TRBV12-3/TRBV12-4|medium-sized|TRBJ2-7
TGTGCCAGCAGGCCCGACAGTTACTCCTACGAGCAGTACTTC
CASRPDSYSYEQYF
>-|TRBV14|many|TRBJ2-2
TGTGCCAGCACCCCGAACGATCCGTGGACCGGGGAGCTGTTTTTT
CASTPNDPWTGELFF
>-|TRBV11-2|medium-sized|TRBJ2-1
TGTGCCAGCAGCTTAGCGCCTAGCGCCTACAATGAGCAGTTCTTC
CASSLAPSAYNEQFF
>-|TRBV12-3/TRBV12-4|-|TRBJ2-7
TGTGCCAGCAGTTTTGCTACGGTGGGCTCCTACGAGCAGTACTTC
CASSFATVGSYEQYF
>-|TRBV18|many|TRBJ2-7
TGTGCCAGCTCACCATCCGCCTCCTACGAGCAGTACTTC
CASSPSASYEQYF
>-|TRBV2|-|TRBJ1-1
TGTGCCAGCAGTCGTACGGGCATGAACACTGAAGCTTTCTTT
CASSRTGMNTEAFF